The rows below give T cell receptor beta chains drawn from one sample of a study of shared clonotypes between healthy human individuals. TCRdb keeps only in-frame clones here, not all; method: immunoSEQ multiplex PCR. The data contain 550,000 to 700,000 clones, 60% to 75% of them singletons. Sequenced material: memory CD4+ T cells sorted from blood. The receptors stem from a woman under 40 in good health. Each CDR3 is given with its conserved first and last residue. Each record gives: V gene, J gene, clone size, D gene, CDR3 protein, CDR3 DNA. A D gene is named only where the DNA matches it firmly. Expanded clones get a size class; other rows say once, few or many, or leave the size out.

V gene: TRBV14; J gene: TRBJ2-1; clone size: NA; D gene: NA; CDR3 protein: CASSQDLLSSYNEQFF; CDR3 DNA: TGTGCCAGCAGCCAAGATCTCTTGAGCTCCTACAATGAGCAGTTCTTC
V gene: TRBV7-6; J gene: TRBJ2-1; clone size: NA; D gene: NA; CDR3 protein: CASSPWELLEQFF; CDR3 DNA: TGTGCCAGCAGCCCATGGGAGCTGTTGGAGCAGTTCTTC
V gene: TRBV27; J gene: TRBJ1-1; clone size: NA; D gene: NA; CDR3 protein: CASSLLDSVTEAFF; CDR3 DNA: TGTGCCAGCAGTTTACTGGACAGTGTAACTGAAGCTTTCTTT
V gene: TRBV5-1; J gene: TRBJ2-3; clone size: NA; D gene: TRBD2; CDR3 protein: CASSLQASGRSPDTQYF; CDR3 DNA: TGCGCCAGCAGCTTGCAGGCTAGCGGGAGAAGTCCAGATACGCAGTATTTT
V gene: TRBV7-2; J gene: TRBJ2-7; clone size: NA; D gene: NA; CDR3 protein: CASSMTRFREQYF; CDR3 DNA: TGTGCCAGCAGCATGACTAGGTTCCGCGAGCAGTACTTC
V gene: TRBV28; J gene: TRBJ1-5; clone size: NA; D gene: NA; CDR3 protein: CASSLGGINQPQHF; CDR3 DNA: TGTGCCAGCAGTTTAGGGGGGATTAATCAGCCCCAGCATTTT
V gene: TRBV28; J gene: TRBJ1-2; clone size: NA; D gene: TRBD1; CDR3 protein: CASSPSGGPVNYGYTF; CDR3 DNA: TGTGCCAGCAGTCCGTCAGGGGGACCCGTTAACTATGGCTACACCTTC
V gene: TRBV18; J gene: TRBJ1-1; clone size: NA; D gene: NA; CDR3 protein: CASSPPGTEAFF; CDR3 DNA: TGTGCCAGCTCACCACCGGGCACTGAAGCTTTCTTT
V gene: TRBV5-4; J gene: TRBJ2-5; clone size: NA; D gene: TRBD1; CDR3 protein: CASSPGTGETATQYF; CDR3 DNA: TGTGCCAGCAGCCCCGGGACAGGGGAAACAGCGACCCAGTACTTC
V gene: TRBV18; J gene: TRBJ1-5; clone size: NA; D gene: NA; CDR3 protein: CASSPGMDQPQHF; CDR3 DNA: TGTGCCAGCTCACCAGGGATGGATCAGCCCCAGCATTTT
V gene: TRBV5-1; J gene: TRBJ1-1; clone size: NA; D gene: NA; CDR3 protein: CASSLGWKLNTEAFF; CDR3 DNA: TGCGCCAGCAGCTTGGGGTGGAAGTTAAACACTGAAGCTTTCTTT
V gene: TRBV2; J gene: TRBJ2-5; clone size: NA; D gene: TRBD1; CDR3 protein: CASSDSKRGRLGETQYF; CDR3 DNA: TGTGCCAGCAGTGATAGTAAGAGGGGGCGATTGGGAGAGACCCAGTACTTC
V gene: TRBV29-1; J gene: TRBJ2-1; clone size: NA; D gene: NA; CDR3 protein: CSVGRLALYNEQFF; CDR3 DNA: TGCAGCGTTGGAAGGCTAGCGCTATACAATGAGCAGTTCTTC
V gene: TRBV18; J gene: TRBJ1-1; clone size: NA; D gene: NA; CDR3 protein: CASSGAMNTEAFF; CDR3 DNA: TGTGCCAGCTCAGGGGCCATGAACACTGAAGCTTTCTTT
V gene: TRBV28; J gene: TRBJ1-2; clone size: NA; D gene: NA; CDR3 protein: CASSLDGNYGYTF; CDR3 DNA: TGTGCCAGCAGTTTAGACGGAAACTATGGCTACACCTTC
V gene: TRBV5-4; J gene: TRBJ2-3; clone size: NA; D gene: NA; CDR3 protein: CASSFGYTQYF; CDR3 DNA: TGTGCCAGCAGCTTCGGATATACGCAGTATTTT
V gene: TRBV5-1; J gene: TRBJ2-1; clone size: once; D gene: TRBD2; CDR3 protein: CASSISGRAAYNEQFF; CDR3 DNA: TGCGCCAGCAGCATTAGCGGGAGGGCCGCCTACAATGAGCAGTTCTTC